These 14 T cell receptor beta chains were all obtained from the same sample, sequenced in a study of persistence of HIV-infected CD4 T cells. The libraries were made with immunoSEQ version 4 in survey mode. This table comes from immunoSEQ multiplex PCR, and its TCRdb copy is limited to in-frame clones, with some not included. The sample yields about 25,000 clones, approximately 74% seen once. Cells were stimulated with overlapping HIV-1 Gag 15-mer peptides. Responding CD4+ T cells were sorted by upregulation of both CD40 ligand and CD69. No antigens are known for them. The source was CD4+ T cells sorted from PBMCs after roughly 18-hour stimulation, collected from a patient who received antiretroviral therapy. All receptors derive from an adult man with HIV who was CMV-seropositive.

This chain connects TRBV5-1 to TRBJ2-3; D may be TRBD2 (5 bases). V lost 0 bases and J lost 0, with 11 bases in between. This CDR3 region has 16 residues. Germline V lookup: CDR1 SGHRS, CDR2 YFSETQ. The CDR3 nucleotides read TGCGCCAGCAGCTTGGCCTTCGGGGTAAGCACAGATACGCAGTATTTT. This translates into CASSLAFGVSTDTQYF. Drawing the rest from reference TRBV5-1 and TRBJ2-3, the complete variable domain is KAGVTQTPRYLIKTRGQQVTLSCSPISGHRSVSWYQQTPGQGLQFLFEYFSETQRNKGNFPGRFSGRQFSNSRSEMNVSTLELGDSALYLCASSLAFGVSTDTQYFGPGTRLTVL.

The chain uses TRBV7-2 and TRBJ2-3; D uncertain. V gave up 1 base and J gave up 3 bases, with 11 bases separating them. This CDR3 is 15 amino acids long. The V gene's germline CDR1 is SGHTA and CDR2 FQGNSA. The CDR3 coding sequence is TGTGCCAGCAGCTTAGACCCTTTGGGGACAGATACGCAGTATTTT. Translation gives CASSLDPLGTDTQYF.

This clone has just a few counts. This CDR3 is CASSLVWALGTGELFF. The DNA of the CDR3 is TGCGCCAGCAGCTTGGTGTGGGCATTGGGCACCGGGGAGCTGTTTTTT. The chain uses TRBV5-1 and TRBJ2-2; no clear D. The CDR3 is 16 amino acids. CDR1 and CDR2 from the germline V gene are SGHRS and YFSETQ. V shed 0 bases and J shed 4 bases, with 13 bases lying between them.

The rearrangement uses TRBV5-5 and TRBJ1-1; maybe TRBD1 (5 bases). Between the trimmed V and J ends, which lost 4 bases and 2 bases, there was a span of 12 bases. This CDR3 has 14 amino acids. Germline V CDR1 and CDR2: SGHKS, YYEKEE (reference sequence). CDR3 residues: CASSRQYINTEAFF. The CDR3 coding sequence is TGTGCCAGCAGCCGACAGTACATTAACACTGAAGCTTTCTTT.

In this sample, this clone is medium-sized. V usage is TRBV5-1 and J usage is TRBJ1-6; maybe TRBD1 (5 bases). CDR3 length: 16 amino acids. Trimming left V 0 bases short and J 5 bases short, with 12 bases between. Germline CDR1 SGHRS, CDR2 YFSETQ. CDR3 amino acids: CASSLAGGADNSPLHF. In DNA, the CDR3 is TGCGCCAGCAGCTTGGCCGGTGGGGCCGATAATTCACCCCTCCACTTT.

This rearrangement joins TRBV18 to TRBJ1-4; TRBD1 might be the D (5 bases). The V and J ends lost 5 bases and 7 bases respectively, with 11 bases between them. The length of the CDR3 is 13 residues. CDR1 and CDR2 (germline): KGHSH, LQKENI. For the CDR3, the DNA is TGTGCCAGCTCAACAGGATCCGCTGAAAAACTGTTTTTT. The encoded protein is CASSTGSAEKLFF.

The chain has TRBV7-4 and TRBJ2-7, with D maybe TRBD1 (5 bases). The length of the CDR3 is 16 residues. CDR1 and CDR2 from the germline V gene are SGHVT and SQSDAQ. V was trimmed by 1 base and J by 2 bases, leaving 15 bases between them. DNA for the CDR3: TGTGCCAGCAGCTTAGGGTCCTCCAGGGATCCCTACGAGCAGTACTTC. Protein product: CASSLGSSRDPYEQYF.

This chain uses TRBV29-1 with TRBJ2-1; D not certain. This CDR3 has 13 amino acids. The V and J ends lost 4 bases and 0 bases respectively, with 7 bases between them. CDR1 SQVTM and CDR2 ANQGSEA come from the germline V gene. The CDR3 coding sequence is TGCAGCGTTGCGCCCAGCTCCTACAATGAGCAGTTCTTC. It translates to CSVAPSSYNEQFF.

The genes are TRBV2 and TRBJ2-3, with D unresolved. The CDR3 loop spans 14 amino acids. The V gene's germline CDR1 is SNHLY and CDR2 FYNNEI. V lost 0 bases and J 4 bases, leaving 8 bases between the germline ends. CDR3 sequence reads: CASSEAWSADTQYF. The CDR3 DNA sequence: TGTGCCAGCAGTGAAGCCTGGAGTGCAGATACGCAGTATTTT.

This clone occurred once. The chain links TRBV28 to TRBJ1-2; D not certain. Germline-derived CDR1 and CDR2 are MDHEN and SYDVKM. This CDR3 has 14 residues. V lost 3 bases and J lost 1, with 9 bases in between. CDR3 nucleotide sequence: TGTGCCAGCAGTTTCCAAGACCTTAACTATGGCTACACCTTC. Encoded protein: CASSFQDLNYGYTF.

This clone is medium-sized in the sample. The chain uses TRBV9 and TRBJ1-2; D remains unclear. The CDR3 contains 14 residues. Germline CDR1 and CDR2: SGDLS and YYNGEE. Deletions cut 0 bases from V and 2 bases from J, with 8 bases between. CDR3 region: CASSVGSANYGYTF. CDR3 DNA: TGTGCCAGCAGCGTAGGTTCAGCGAACTATGGCTACACCTTC.

This chain connects TRBV9 to TRBJ2-3, with unresolved D. This CDR3 has 16 residues. Germline V gene data show CDR1 as SGDLS and CDR2 as YYNGEE. Trimming shortened V by 0 bases and J by 0 bases, and 11 bases separated the two germline ends. In DNA form, the CDR3 reads TGTGCCAGCAGCGTAGGGACCGGCTCAAGCACAGATACGCAGTATTTT. Protein: CASSVGTGSSTDTQYF.

Only a few counts were recorded for this clone. The V and J genes are TRBV5-1 and TRBJ1-5; no clear D gene. The CDR3 sequence is 14 residues long. Per germline, CDR1 SGHRS and CDR2 YFSETQ. Between the trimmed V and J ends, which lost 2 bases and 0 bases, there was a span of 6 bases. For the CDR3, the DNA is TGCGCCAGCAGCTTATGGGGTAGCAATCAGCCCCAGCATTTT. This gives the protein CASSLWGSNQPQHF.

V and J are TRBV29-1 and TRBJ1-4; D uncertain. CDR3 length: 13 amino acids. CDR1 and CDR2 (germline): SQVTM, ANQGSEA. V was trimmed by 5 bases and J by 0 bases, leaving 7 bases between them. CDR3 loop: CSVKGTTNEKLFF. The CDR3 DNA sequence: TGCAGCGTTAAGGGCACAACTAATGAAAAACTGTTTTTT.